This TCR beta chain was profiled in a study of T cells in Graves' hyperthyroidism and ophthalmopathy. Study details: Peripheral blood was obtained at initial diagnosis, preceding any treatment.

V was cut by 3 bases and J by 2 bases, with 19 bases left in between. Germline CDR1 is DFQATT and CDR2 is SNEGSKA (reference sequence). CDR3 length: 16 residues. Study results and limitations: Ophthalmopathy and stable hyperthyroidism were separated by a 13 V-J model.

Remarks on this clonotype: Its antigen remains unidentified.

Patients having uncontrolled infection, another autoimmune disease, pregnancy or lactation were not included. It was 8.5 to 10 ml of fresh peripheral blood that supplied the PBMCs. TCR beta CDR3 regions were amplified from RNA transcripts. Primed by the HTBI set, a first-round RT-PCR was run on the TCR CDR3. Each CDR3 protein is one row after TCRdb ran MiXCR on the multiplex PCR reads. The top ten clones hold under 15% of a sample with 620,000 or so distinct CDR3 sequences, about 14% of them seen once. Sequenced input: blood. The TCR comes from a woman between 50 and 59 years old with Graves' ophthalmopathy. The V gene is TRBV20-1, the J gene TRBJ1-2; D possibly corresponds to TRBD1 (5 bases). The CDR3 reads CSARAGDLGANYGYTF. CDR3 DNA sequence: TGCAGTGCTAGGGCGGGGGATCTAGGAGCCAACTATGGCTACACCTTC.